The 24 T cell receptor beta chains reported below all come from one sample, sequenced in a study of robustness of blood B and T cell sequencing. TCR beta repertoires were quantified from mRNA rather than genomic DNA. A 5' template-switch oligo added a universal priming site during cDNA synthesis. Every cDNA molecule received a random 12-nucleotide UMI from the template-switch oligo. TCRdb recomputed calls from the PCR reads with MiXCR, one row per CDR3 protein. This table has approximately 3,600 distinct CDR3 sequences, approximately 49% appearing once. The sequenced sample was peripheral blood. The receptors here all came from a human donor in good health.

The CDR3 DNA reads as TGTGCCAGCAGCTTGAGTGGTTATACGCAGTATTTT. This translates into CASSLSGYTQYF. The chain combines TRBV5-5 with TRBJ2-3; D not certain. V was shortened by 1 base and J by 7 bases, with 7 bases between the two germline ends. The CDR3 has 12 residues. Germline assignment: CDR1 SGHKS and CDR2 YYEKEE (reference sequence).

In DNA form, the CDR3 reads TGCGCCAGCAGCTCAATGAACACTGAAGCTTTCTTT. The encoded protein is CASSSMNTEAFF. This chain joins TRBV5-1 and TRBJ1-1; D not resolved. Trimming removed 3 bases from V and 0 bases from J, with 3 bases in between. The CDR3 covers 12 residues. In germline, CDR1 is SGHRS, CDR2 YFSETQ.

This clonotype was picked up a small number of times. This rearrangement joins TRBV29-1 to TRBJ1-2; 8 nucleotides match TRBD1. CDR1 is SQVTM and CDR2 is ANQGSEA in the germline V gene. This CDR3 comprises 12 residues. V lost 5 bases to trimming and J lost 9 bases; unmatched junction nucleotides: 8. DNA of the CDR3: TGCAGCGTTCCACAGGGGGACTTGAGCTACACCTTC. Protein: CSVPQGDLSYTF.

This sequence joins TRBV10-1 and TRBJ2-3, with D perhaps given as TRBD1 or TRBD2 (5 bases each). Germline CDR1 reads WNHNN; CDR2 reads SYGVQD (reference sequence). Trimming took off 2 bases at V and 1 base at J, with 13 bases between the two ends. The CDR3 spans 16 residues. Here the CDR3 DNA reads TGCGCCAGCAGTGAGGGTAGGGGAGCGGGCACAGATACGCAGTATTTT. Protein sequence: CASSEGRGAGTDTQYF.

The CDR3 DNA follows: TGTGCCAGCAGCCAGGACAGGGGGAACGCTAACTATGGCTACACCTTC. Translation gives CASSQDRGNANYGYTF. This sequence joins TRBV5-6 and TRBJ1-2; 10 nucleotides align to TRBD1. The CDR3 runs to 16 residues. CDR1 and CDR2 from the germline V gene are SGHDT and YYEEEE. Trimming at V came to 4 bases and at J to 0 bases, leaving 6 bases not matched to a gene. The variable domain in full, completed from reference TRBV5-6 and TRBJ1-2, reads DAGVTQSPTHLIKTRGQQVTLRCSPKSGHDTVSWYQQALGQGPQFIFQYYEEEERQRGNFPDRFSGHQFPNYSSELNVNALLLGDSALYLCASSQDRGNANYGYTFGSGTRLTVV.

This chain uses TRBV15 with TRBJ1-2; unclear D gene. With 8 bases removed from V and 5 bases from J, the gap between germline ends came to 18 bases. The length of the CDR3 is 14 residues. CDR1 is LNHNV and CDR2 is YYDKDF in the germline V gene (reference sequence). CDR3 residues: CATSPGDSGYGYTF. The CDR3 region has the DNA TGTGCCACCTCCCCCGGGGATTCGGGGTATGGCTACACCTTC.

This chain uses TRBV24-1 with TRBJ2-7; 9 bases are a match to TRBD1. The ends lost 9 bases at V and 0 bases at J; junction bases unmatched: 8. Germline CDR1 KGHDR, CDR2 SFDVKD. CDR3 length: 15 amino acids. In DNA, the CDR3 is TGTGCCACCTCCAACCCGGGACAGGGCTCCTACGAGCAGTACTTC. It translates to CATSNPGQGSYEQYF.

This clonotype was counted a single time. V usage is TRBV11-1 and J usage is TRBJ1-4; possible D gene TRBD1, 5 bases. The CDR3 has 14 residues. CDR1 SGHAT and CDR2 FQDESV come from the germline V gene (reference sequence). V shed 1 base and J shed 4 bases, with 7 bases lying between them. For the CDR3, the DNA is TGTGCCAGCAGCTTAGGACAGAATAATGAAAAACTGTTTTTT. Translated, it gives CASSLGQNNEKLFF.

CDR3 protein: CASSVEAGVNTDTQYF. CDR3 nucleotides: TGTGCCAGCAGCGTAGAAGCGGGGGTGAACACAGATACGCAGTATTTT. The chain links TRBV9 to TRBJ2-3; 8 nucleotides line up with TRBD2. The CDR3 runs to 16 residues. The junction had 5 bases not matched to a gene; V was cut back by 0 bases and J by 2 bases. The germline CDR1 and CDR2 sequences are SGDLS and YYNGEE.

The CDR3 DNA reads TGTGCCAGCAGCTTAGATCCAGGGCGAGTATACAATGAGCAGTTCTTC. Translated, it gives CASSLDPGRVYNEQFF. This chain links TRBV7-9 with TRBJ2-1; possible D gene TRBD1, 5 bases. Trimming cost V 1 base and J 4 bases, with 14 bases left between them. The CDR3 consists of 16 residues. Germline CDR1 is SEHNR and CDR2 is FQNEAQ (reference sequence).

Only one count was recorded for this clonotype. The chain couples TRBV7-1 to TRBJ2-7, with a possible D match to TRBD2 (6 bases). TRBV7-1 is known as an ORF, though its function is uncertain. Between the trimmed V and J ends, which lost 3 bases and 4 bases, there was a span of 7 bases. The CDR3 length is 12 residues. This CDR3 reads CASSSSGYEQYF. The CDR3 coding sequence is TGTGCCAGCAGCTCTAGCGGTTACGAGCAGTACTTC.

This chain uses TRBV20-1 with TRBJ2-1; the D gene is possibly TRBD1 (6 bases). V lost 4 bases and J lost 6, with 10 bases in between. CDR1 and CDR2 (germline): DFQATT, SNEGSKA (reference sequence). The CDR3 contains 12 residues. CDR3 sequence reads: CSANRVINEQFF. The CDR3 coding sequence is TGCAGTGCTAACAGGGTAATCAATGAGCAGTTCTTC.

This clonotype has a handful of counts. The CDR3 DNA reads as TGTGCCAGCAGTGTCGGGACAGACACCGGGGAGCTGTTTTTT. Translation gives CASSVGTDTGELFF. V usage is TRBV6-1 and J usage is TRBJ2-2, with 7 bases fitting TRBD1. Germline lookup yields CDR1 MNHNS and CDR2 SASEGT. This CDR3 region has 14 residues. V lost 4 bases and J lost 3; bases outside the gene matches: 2.

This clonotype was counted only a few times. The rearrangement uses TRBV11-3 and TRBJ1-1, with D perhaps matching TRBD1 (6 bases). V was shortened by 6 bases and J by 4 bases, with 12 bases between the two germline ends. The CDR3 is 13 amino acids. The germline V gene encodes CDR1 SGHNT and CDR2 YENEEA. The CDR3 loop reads CASRQGWLTEAFF. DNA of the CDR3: TGTGCCAGCAGACAGGGATGGCTCACTGAAGCTTTCTTT. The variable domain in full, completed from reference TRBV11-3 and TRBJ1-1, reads EAGVVQSPRYKIIEKKQPVAFWCNPISGHNTLYWYLQNLGQGPELLIRYENEEAVDDSQLPKDRFSAERLKGVDSTLKIQPAELGDSAVYLCASRQGWLTEAFFGQGTRLTVV.

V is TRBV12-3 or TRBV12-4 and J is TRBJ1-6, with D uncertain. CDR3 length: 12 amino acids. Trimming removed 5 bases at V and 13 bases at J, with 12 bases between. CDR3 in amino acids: CASSPQLGPLHF. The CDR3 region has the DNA TGTGCCAGCAGTCCCCAACTCGGGCCCCTCCACTTT.

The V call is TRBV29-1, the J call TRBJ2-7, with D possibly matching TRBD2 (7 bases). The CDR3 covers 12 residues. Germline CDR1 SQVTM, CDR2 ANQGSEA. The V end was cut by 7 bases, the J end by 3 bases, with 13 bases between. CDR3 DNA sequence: TGCAGCGCCCAAAGGGGGGGCTACGAGCAGTACTTC. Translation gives CSAQRGGYEQYF.

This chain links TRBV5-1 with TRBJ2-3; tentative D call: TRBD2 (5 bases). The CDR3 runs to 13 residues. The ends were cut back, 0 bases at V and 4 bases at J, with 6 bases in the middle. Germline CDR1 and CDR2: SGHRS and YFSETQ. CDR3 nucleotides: TGCGCCAGCAGCTTGGGGACTTCAGATACGCAGTATTTT. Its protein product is CASSLGTSDTQYF.

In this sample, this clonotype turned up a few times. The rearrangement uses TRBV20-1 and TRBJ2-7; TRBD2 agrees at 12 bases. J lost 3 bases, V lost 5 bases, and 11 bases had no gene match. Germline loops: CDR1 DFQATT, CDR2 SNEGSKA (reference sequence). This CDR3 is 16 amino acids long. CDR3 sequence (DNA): TGCAGTGCTCGTCTCCTACTAGCGGGGGGTGGCTACGAGCAGTACTTC. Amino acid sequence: CSARLLLAGGGYEQYF.

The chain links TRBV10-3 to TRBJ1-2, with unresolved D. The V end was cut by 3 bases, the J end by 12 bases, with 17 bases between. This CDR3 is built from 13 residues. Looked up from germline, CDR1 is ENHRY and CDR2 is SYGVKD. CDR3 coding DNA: TGTGCCATCAGTGACTGGACGGGTCCAACGAACACCTTC. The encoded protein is CAISDWTGPTNTF.

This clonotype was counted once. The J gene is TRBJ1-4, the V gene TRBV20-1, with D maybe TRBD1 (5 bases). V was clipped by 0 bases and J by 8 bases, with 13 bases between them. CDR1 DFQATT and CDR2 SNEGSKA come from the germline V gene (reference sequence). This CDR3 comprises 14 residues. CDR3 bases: TGCAGTGCTAGAGATAGGCAGGGCTGGGAAAAACTGTTTTTT. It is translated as CSARDRQGWEKLFF.

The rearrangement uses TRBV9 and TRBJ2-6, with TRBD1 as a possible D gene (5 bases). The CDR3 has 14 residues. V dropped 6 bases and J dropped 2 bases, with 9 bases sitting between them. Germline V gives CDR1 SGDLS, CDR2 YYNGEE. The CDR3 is CASKGSAGANVLTF. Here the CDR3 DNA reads TGTGCCAGCAAGGGGTCGGCTGGGGCCAACGTCCTGACTTTC.

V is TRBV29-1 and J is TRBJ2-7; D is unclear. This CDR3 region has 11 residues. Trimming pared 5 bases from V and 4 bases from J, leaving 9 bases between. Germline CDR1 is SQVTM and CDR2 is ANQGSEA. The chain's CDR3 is CSVSVEYEQYF. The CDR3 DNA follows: TGCAGCGTTAGCGTAGAATACGAGCAGTACTTC.

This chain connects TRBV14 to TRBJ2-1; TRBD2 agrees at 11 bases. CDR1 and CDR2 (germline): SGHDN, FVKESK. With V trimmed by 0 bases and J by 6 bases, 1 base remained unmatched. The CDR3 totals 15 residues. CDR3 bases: TGTGCCAGCAGCCAAGAGGGGACTAGCGGCAATGAGCAGTTCTTC. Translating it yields CASSQEGTSGNEQFF.

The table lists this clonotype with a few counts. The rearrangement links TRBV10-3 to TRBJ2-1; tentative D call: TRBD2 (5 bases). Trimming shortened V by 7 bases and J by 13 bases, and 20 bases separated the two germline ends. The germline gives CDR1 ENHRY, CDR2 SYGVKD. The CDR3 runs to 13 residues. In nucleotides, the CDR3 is TGTGCCATCACCGCCCAGGAATATAGCGATCAGTTCTTC. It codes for CAITAQEYSDQFF.